Listed here are 21 T cell receptor beta chains from one sample, sequenced in a study of identifying expanded T cells in peripheral blood. Generated by immunoSEQ multiplex PCR, the TCRdb table keeps only in-frame clones and is missing some. The table includes fewer than 130,000 clones, around nine tenths detected once. Sequenced material: blood. These receptors all stem from a person aged 18 to 69 in good health.

The chain combines TRBV7-6 with TRBJ2-5, with D possibly being TRBD1 (7 bases). Germline lookup yields CDR1 SGHVS and CDR2 FNYEAQ. CDR3 length equals 13 residues. V was trimmed by 6 bases and J by 5 bases, leaving 13 bases between them. CDR3 bases: TGTGCCAGCAGAGGACCAGGGGGGGAGACCCAGTACTTC. Its protein is CASRGPGGETQYF.

This clone is a singleton in its sample. This sample also contains other DNA sequences that code for the same CDR3. CDR3 sequence reads: CASSPPSRGSYEQYF. The CDR3, as DNA: TGTGCCAGCTCACCACCGTCCAGGGGTTCCTACGAGCAGTACTTC. The rearrangement joins TRBV18 to TRBJ2-7; D perhaps matches TRBD1 (6 bases). Germline CDR1 and CDR2: KGHSH and LQKENI. V was shortened by 0 bases and J by 1 base, with 10 bases between the two germline ends. The CDR3 runs 15 residues.

The rearrangement links TRBV4-3 to TRBJ1-3, with D uncertain. The germline V gene has CDR1 LGHNA and CDR2 YSLEER. CDR3 length equals 12 residues. Trimming removed 2 bases from V and 7 bases from J, with 6 bases in between. CDR3 sequence reads: CASSQRANTIYF. The CDR3 DNA sequence: TGCGCCAGCAGCCAACGTGCGAACACCATATATTTT.

The chain's CDR3 is CASSQGYSLNQPQHF. CDR3 coding DNA: TGCGCCAGCAGCCAAGGATACAGCCTTAATCAGCCCCAGCATTTT. This chain links TRBV4-3 with TRBJ1-5; the D is unclear. V was cut by 1 base and J by 4 bases, with 11 bases left in between. CDR3 length: 15 residues. Germline CDR1 LGHNA, CDR2 YSLEER.

The V gene is TRBV19, the J gene TRBJ2-4; 10 bases map to TRBD2. Germline CDR1 and CDR2: LNHDA and SQIVND (reference sequence). There are 15 residues in the CDR3. Trimming took 7 bases from V and 8 from J; bases not matched to a gene: 11. The CDR3 is CASMQVAGGRDIQYF. The CDR3 DNA reads as TGTGCCAGTATGCAAGTAGCGGGGGGACGGGACATTCAGTACTTC.

The chain is built from TRBV5-1 and TRBJ2-7; tentative D call: TRBD2 (5 bases). Trimming took 3 bases from V and 6 from J, leaving 22 bases between them. Germline CDR1 and CDR2: SGHRS and YFSETQ. The CDR3 contains 16 residues. The CDR3 region is CASSYTDSHLSTEQYF. CDR3 bases: TGCGCCAGCAGCTATACGGACTCCCACCTATCCACCGAGCAGTACTTC.

The table lists this clone with many counts. The V call is TRBV20-1, the J call TRBJ2-1; D remains unclear. Germline V CDR1 and CDR2: DFQATT, SNEGSKA (reference sequence). CDR3 length equals 8 residues. DNA for the CDR3: TGCAGAGAGGATGAGCAGTTCTTC. Its translation: CREDEQFF.

The rearrangement links TRBV11-3 to TRBJ2-3; 8 bases agree with TRBD2. Germline CDR1 SGHNT, CDR2 YENEEA. The CDR3 is 18 amino acids. V lost 5 bases and J lost 0; bases outside the gene matches: 13. The CDR3 region is CASSPGLAGKSSTDTQYF. For the CDR3, the DNA is TGTGCCAGCAGCCCCGGATTAGCGGGGAAGTCTAGCACAGATACGCAGTATTTT. Filled out from reference TRBV11-3 and TRBJ2-3, the complete variable domain reads EAGVVQSPRYKIIEKKQPVAFWCNPISGHNTLYWYLQNLGQGPELLIRYENEEAVDDSQLPKDRFSAERLKGVDSTLKIQPAELGDSAVYLCASSPGLAGKSSTDTQYFGPGTRLTVL.

V usage is TRBV29-1 and J usage is TRBJ2-5; D call uncertain. TRBJ2-7 explains the end of the DNA better; the J call may be wrong. Per the germline V gene, CDR1 is SQVTM and CDR2 is ANQGSEA. This CDR3 spans 12 amino acids. The CDR3 here is CSVGQRSYEQYF. The CDR3 DNA is TGCAGCGTTGGGCAGCGTTCCTACGAGCAGTACTTC.

The V and J genes are TRBV7-9 and TRBJ2-1; 16 bases match TRBD2. Germline CDR1 is SEHNR and CDR2 is FQNEAQ (reference sequence). V lost 6 bases and J lost 0; bases outside the gene matches: 5. CDR3 length: 18 amino acids. CDR3 loop: CASRAGTSGGASYNEQFF. The CDR3 DNA sequence: TGTGCCAGCAGGGCCGGGACTAGCGGGGGGGCCTCCTACAATGAGCAGTTCTTC.

The count of this clone is one. The gene calls are TRBV28 and TRBJ1-5; no reliable D call. This CDR3 has 15 amino acids. Germline V lookup: CDR1 MDHEN, CDR2 SYDVKM. The germline V and J ends were trimmed by 5 bases and 4 bases, with 15 bases remaining between them. CDR3 amino acids: CASSPAFLGNQPQHF. The CDR3 DNA reads as TGTGCCAGCAGTCCCGCTTTCCTGGGGAATCAGCCCCAGCATTTT.

J is TRBJ2-7 and V is TRBV19; TRBD1 matches 9 bases. Germline V lookup: CDR1 LNHDA, CDR2 SQIVND (reference sequence). With 7 bases clipped from V and 1 base from J, the junction kept 5 bases outside the gene matches. CDR3 length: 14 amino acids. The CDR3: CASTPQGASYEQYF. The CDR3 DNA follows: TGTGCCAGTACCCCACAGGGGGCGTCCTACGAGCAGTACTTC.

The rearrangement uses TRBV4-2 and TRBJ2-7, with 10 positions matching TRBD2. Germline-derived CDR1 and CDR2 are LGHNA and YNFKEQ. The CDR3 runs to 18 residues. V trimming: 0 bases; J trimming: 7 bases; junction bases outside the gene matches: 15. This CDR3 is CASSQDVSERGGLGEQYF. In DNA, the CDR3 is TGTGCCAGCAGCCAAGACGTCTCGGAGCGGGGGGGCCTGGGGGAGCAGTACTTC.

This CDR3 is CASSLASQTGSPLHF. As DNA, the CDR3 is TGTGCCAGCAGCTTAGCTAGCCAGACGGGTTCACCCCTCCACTTT. This chain links TRBV7-2 with TRBJ1-6; no clear D. The CDR3 contains 15 residues. Looked up from germline, CDR1 is SGHTA and CDR2 is FQGNSA. V gave up 0 bases and J gave up 9 bases, with 12 bases separating them.

The rearrangement joins TRBV4-2 to TRBJ2-5; D uncertain. Trimming cost V 1 base and J 10 bases, with 19 bases left between them. The CDR3 has 15 amino acids. Looked up from germline, CDR1 is LGHNA and CDR2 is YNFKEQ. In DNA form, the CDR3 reads TGTGCCAGCAGCCAAGCTGTGCTTGATTCGGAAGTCCAGTACTTC. It codes for CASSQAVLDSEVQYF.

The chain employs TRBV27 and TRBJ2-1; 11 nucleotides align to TRBD2. The CDR3 runs 16 residues. The germline gives CDR1 MNHEY, CDR2 SMNVEV (reference sequence). The J segment lost 15 bases and the V segment lost 5 bases, leaving 18 bases of the junction unmatched. This chain's CDR3 is CASSPLTSGGPLPRFF. DNA of the CDR3: TGTGCCAGCAGTCCGCTCACTAGCGGGGGTCCCCTCCCGCGGTTCTTC.

The V gene is TRBV4-1, the J gene TRBJ1-1; a weak D match, TRBD1 (5 bases). V was shortened by 0 bases and J by 0 bases, with 11 bases between the two germline ends. Germline CDR1 MGHRA, CDR2 YSYEKL. The CDR3 runs to 16 residues. The CDR3 DNA follows: TGCGCCAGCAGCCAAGATTGGGGCAGGTTGAACACTGAAGCTTTCTTT. Translating it yields CASSQDWGRLNTEAFF.

In its sample, this clone was seen once. The chain carries TRBV7-9 and TRBJ2-1; D unresolved. With 1 base removed from V and 4 bases from J, the gap between germline ends came to 11 bases. This CDR3 has 15 residues. Germline values: CDR1 SEHNR, CDR2 FQNEAQ (reference sequence). The CDR3 here is CASSLGLGIYNEQFF. The CDR3 bases are TGTGCCAGCAGCTTAGGACTTGGGATTTACAATGAGCAGTTCTTC.

This clone has just one count. The V gene is TRBV2, the J gene TRBJ2-1; 7 bases line up with TRBD1. CDR3 size: 14 residues. CDR1 SNHLY and CDR2 FYNNEI come from the germline V gene. With 7 bases clipped from V and 8 bases from J, the junction kept 11 bases outside the gene matches. The CDR3 coding sequence is TGTGCCAGCAACCCAAATAGGGACAGCCATGAGCAGTTCTTC. Protein product: CASNPNRDSHEQFF.

About this clone itself: This sample includes further DNA sequences coding for the same CDR3. The chain joins TRBV5-4 to TRBJ1-6; 7 bases are shared with TRBD1. This CDR3 contains 14 residues. Germline CDR1 and CDR2: SGHNT and YYREEE (reference sequence). V shed 3 bases and J 5 bases; nucleotides not matched to a gene: 2. The CDR3 region has the DNA TGTGCCAGCAGCTGGGGACAGAATAATTCACCCCTCCACTTT. Translating it yields CASSWGQNNSPLHF.

The chain has TRBV4-3 and TRBJ2-3; 8 nucleotides line up with TRBD1. With 3 bases clipped from V and 3 bases from J, the junction kept 5 bases outside the gene matches. CDR3 length: 15 residues. CDR1 LGHNA and CDR2 YSLEER come from the germline V gene. The CDR3 loop is CASSQGGQETDTQYF. The DNA for the CDR3 is TGCGCCAGCAGCCAGGGGGGACAGGAGACAGATACGCAGTATTTT.